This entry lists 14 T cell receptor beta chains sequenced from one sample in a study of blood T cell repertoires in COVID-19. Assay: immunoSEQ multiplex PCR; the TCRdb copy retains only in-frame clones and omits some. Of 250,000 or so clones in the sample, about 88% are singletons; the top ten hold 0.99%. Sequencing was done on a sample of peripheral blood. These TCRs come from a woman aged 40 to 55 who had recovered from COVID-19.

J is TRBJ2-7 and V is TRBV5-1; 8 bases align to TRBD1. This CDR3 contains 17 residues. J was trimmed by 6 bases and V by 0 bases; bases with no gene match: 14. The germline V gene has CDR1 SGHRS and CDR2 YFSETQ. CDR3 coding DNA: TGCGCCAGCAGCTTGGGGGGGACAGGCCGCCAGGGGGGCGAGCAGTACTTC. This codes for CASSLGGTGRQGGEQYF.

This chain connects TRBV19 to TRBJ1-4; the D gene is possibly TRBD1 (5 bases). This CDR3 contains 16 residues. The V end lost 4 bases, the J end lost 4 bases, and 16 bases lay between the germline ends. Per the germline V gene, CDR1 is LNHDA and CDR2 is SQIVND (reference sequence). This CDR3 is CASSTMGQGLNEKLFF. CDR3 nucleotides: TGTGCCAGTAGTACCATGGGGCAGGGACTTAATGAAAAACTGTTTTTT.

The CDR3 protein is CATSDLQGGGSSTDTQYF. In DNA form, the CDR3 reads TGTGCCACCAGTGATTTGCAAGGGGGCGGGTCTAGCACAGATACGCAGTATTTT. V gene TRBV24-1 combines with J gene TRBJ2-3; 7 bases line up with TRBD1. V was pared by 0 bases and J by 0 bases, with 8 bases of the junction left unmatched. The CDR3 has 18 residues. From germline, CDR1 is KGHDR and CDR2 SFDVKD.

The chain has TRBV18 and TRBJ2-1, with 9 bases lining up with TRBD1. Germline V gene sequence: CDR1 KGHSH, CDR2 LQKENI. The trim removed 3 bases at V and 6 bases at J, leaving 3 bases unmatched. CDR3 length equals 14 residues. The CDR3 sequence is CASSPGQGGNEQFF. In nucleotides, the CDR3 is TGTGCCAGCTCACCGGGACAGGGAGGCAATGAGCAGTTCTTC.

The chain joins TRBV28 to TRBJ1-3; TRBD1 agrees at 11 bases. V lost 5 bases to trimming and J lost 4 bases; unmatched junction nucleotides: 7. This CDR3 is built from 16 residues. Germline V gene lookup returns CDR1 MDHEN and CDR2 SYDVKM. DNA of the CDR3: TGTGCCAGCAGTGTACCGGGACAGGGGGTGGGAAACACCATATATTTT. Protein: CASSVPGQGVGNTIYF.

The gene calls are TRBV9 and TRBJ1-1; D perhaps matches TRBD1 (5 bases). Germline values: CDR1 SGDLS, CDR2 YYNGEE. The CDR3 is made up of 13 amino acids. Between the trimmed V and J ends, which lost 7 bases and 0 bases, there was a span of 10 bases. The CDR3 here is CASGAPLNTEAFF. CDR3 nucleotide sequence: TGTGCCAGCGGGGCACCCCTGAACACTGAAGCTTTCTTT. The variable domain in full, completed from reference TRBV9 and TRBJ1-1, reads DSGVTQTPKHLITATGQRVTLRCSPRSGDLSVYWYQQSLDQGLQFLIQYYNGEERAKGNILERFSAQQFPDLHSELNLSSLELGDSALYFCASGAPLNTEAFFGQGTRLTVV.

CDR3 coding DNA: TGTGCCAGCCCACAGGGGGAGAACACTGAAGCTTTCTTT. It specifies CASPQGENTEAFF. The V and J genes are TRBV6-6 and TRBJ1-1; 8 nucleotides agree with TRBD1. CDR1 is MNHNY, CDR2 SVGAGI, per germline (reference sequence). CDR3 size: 13 residues. Trimming cost V 8 bases and J 1 base; bases outside gene matches: 3.

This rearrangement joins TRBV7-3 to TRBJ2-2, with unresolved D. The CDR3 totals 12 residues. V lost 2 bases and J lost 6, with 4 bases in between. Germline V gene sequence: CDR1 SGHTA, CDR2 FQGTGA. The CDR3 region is CASSLSPGELFF. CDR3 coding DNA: TGTGCCAGCAGCTTATCTCCCGGGGAGCTGTTTTTT.

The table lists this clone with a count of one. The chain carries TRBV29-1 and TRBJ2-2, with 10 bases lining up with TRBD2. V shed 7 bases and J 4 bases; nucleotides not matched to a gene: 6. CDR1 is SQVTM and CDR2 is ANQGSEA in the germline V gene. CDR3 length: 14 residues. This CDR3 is CSAGTSEPTGELFF. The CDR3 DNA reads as TGCAGCGCCGGGACTAGCGAGCCCACCGGGGAGCTGTTTTTT.

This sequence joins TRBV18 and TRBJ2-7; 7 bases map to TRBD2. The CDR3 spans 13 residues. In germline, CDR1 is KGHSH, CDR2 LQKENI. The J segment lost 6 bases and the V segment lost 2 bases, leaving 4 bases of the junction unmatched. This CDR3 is CASSPAGAGEQYV. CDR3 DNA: TGTGCCAGCTCACCAGCGGGAGCTGGCGAGCAGTACGTC.

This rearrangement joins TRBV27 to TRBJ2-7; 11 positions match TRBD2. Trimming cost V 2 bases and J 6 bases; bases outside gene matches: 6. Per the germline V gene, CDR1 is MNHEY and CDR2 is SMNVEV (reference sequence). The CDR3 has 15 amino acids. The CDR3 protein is CASSLRLAGGGEQYF. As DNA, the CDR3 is TGTGCCAGCAGTTTAAGGCTAGCGGGAGGCGGCGAGCAGTACTTC.

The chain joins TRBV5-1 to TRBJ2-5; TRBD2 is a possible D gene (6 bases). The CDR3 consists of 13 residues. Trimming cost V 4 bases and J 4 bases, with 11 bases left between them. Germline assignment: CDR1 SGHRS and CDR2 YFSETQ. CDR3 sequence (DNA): TGCGCCAGCAGCGGCGGGACCGGAGAGACCCAGTACTTC. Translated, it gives CASSGGTGETQYF.

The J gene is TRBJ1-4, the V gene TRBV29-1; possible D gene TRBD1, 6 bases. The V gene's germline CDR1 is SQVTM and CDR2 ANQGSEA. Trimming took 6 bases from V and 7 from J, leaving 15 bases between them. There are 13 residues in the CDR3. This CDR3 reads CSVMGQGSEKLFF. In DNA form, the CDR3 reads TGCAGCGTCATGGGGCAGGGGAGTGAAAAACTGTTTTTT. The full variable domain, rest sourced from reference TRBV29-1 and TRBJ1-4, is SAVISQKPSRDICQRGTSLTIQCQVDSQVTMMFWYRQQPGQSLTLIATANQGSEATYESGFVIDKFPISRPNLTFSTLTVSNMSPEDSSIYLCSVMGQGSEKLFFGSGTQLSVL.

The CDR3 sequence: CSVPRQGGNTGELFF. In nucleotides, the CDR3 is TGCAGCGTCCCCAGACAGGGGGGGAACACCGGGGAGCTGTTTTTT. The rearrangement links TRBV29-1 to TRBJ2-2; 9 bases agree with TRBD1. The CDR3 loop spans 15 amino acids. The V gene's germline CDR1 is SQVTM and CDR2 ANQGSEA. V lost 6 bases and J lost 1; bases outside the gene matches: 6.